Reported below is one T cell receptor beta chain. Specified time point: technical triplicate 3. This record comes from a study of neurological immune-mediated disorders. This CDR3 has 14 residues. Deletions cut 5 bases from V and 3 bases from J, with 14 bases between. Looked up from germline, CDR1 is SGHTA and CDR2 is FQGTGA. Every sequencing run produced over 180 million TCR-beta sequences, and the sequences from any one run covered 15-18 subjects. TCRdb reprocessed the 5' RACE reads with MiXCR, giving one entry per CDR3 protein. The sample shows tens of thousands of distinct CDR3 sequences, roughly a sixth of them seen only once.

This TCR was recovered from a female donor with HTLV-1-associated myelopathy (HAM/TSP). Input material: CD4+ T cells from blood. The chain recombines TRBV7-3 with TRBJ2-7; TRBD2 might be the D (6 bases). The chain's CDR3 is CASSPRAGGYEQYF. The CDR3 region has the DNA TGTGCCAGCAGCCCAAGGGCCGGGGGCTACGAGCAGTACTTC.